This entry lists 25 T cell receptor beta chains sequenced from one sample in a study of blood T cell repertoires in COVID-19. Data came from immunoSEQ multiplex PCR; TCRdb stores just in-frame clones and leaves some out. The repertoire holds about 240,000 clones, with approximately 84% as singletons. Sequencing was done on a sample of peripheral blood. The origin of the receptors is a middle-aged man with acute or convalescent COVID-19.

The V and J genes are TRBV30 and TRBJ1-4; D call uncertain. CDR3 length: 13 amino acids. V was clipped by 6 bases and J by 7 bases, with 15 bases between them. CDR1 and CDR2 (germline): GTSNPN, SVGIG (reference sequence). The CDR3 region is CACCPPGSEKLFF. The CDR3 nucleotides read TGTGCCTGCTGCCCTCCGGGGAGTGAAAAACTGTTTTTT.

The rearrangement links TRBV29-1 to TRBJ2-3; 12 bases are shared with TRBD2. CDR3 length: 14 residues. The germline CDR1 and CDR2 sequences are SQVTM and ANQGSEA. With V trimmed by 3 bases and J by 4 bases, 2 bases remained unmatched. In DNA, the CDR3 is TGCAGCGTTGAGACTAGCGGGGGCTCAGATACGCAGTATTTT. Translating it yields CSVETSGGSDTQYF.

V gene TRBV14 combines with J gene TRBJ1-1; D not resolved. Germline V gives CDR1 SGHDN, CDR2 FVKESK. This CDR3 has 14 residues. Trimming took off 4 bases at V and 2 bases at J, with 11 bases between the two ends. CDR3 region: CASSRSEVNTEAFF. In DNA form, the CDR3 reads TGTGCCAGCAGCCGCAGTGAGGTAAACACTGAAGCTTTCTTT.

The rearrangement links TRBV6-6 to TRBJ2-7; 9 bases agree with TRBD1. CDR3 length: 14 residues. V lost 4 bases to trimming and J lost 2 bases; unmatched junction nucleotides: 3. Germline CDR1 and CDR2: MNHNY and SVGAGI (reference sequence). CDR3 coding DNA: TGTGCCAGCAGTTTCGGACAGGGGCCCTACGAGCAGTACTTC. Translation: CASSFGQGPYEQYF.

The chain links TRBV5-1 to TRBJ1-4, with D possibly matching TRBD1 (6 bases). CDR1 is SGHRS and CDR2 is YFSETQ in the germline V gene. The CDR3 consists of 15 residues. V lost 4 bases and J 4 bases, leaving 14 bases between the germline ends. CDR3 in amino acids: CASSLRTERNEKLFF. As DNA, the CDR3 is TGCGCCAGCAGCCTACGGACAGAACGTAATGAAAAACTGTTTTTT.

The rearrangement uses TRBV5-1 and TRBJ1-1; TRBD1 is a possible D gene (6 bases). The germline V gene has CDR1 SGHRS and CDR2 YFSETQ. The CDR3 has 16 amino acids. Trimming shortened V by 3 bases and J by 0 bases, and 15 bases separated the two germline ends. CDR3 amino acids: CASSWGRGLMNTEAFF. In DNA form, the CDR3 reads TGCGCCAGCAGCTGGGGGCGAGGGTTGATGAACACTGAAGCTTTCTTT.

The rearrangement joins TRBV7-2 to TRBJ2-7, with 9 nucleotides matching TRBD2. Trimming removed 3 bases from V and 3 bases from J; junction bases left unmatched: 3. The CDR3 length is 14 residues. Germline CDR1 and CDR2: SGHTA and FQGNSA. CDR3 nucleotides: TGTGCCAGCAGCTTTGGAGCGGGAGGCTACGAGCAGTACTTC. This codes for CASSFGAGGYEQYF.

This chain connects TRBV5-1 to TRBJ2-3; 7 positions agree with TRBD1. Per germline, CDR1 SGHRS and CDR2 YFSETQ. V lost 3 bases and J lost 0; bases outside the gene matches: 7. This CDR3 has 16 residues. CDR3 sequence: CASSYRDRSSTDTQYF. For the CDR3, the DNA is TGCGCCAGCAGCTACCGGGACAGAAGTAGCACAGATACGCAGTATTTT.

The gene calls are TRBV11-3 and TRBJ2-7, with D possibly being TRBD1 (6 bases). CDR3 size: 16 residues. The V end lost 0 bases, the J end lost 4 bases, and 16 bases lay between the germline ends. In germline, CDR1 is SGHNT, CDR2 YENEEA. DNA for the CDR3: TGTGCCAGCAGCTTAGATCCCGGGACACAAACTTACGAGCAGTACTTC. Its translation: CASSLDPGTQTYEQYF. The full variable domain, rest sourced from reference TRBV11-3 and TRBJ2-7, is EAGVVQSPRYKIIEKKQPVAFWCNPISGHNTLYWYLQNLGQGPELLIRYENEEAVDDSQLPKDRFSAERLKGVDSTLKIQPAELGDSAVYLCASSLDPGTQTYEQYFGPGTRLTVT.

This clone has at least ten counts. CDR3 loop: CASSSKETYEQYF. CDR3 DNA: TGTGCCAGCAGCTCCAAGGAGACCTACGAGCAGTACTTC. The genes are TRBV7-8 and TRBJ2-7; D gene ambiguous. Germline V gene data show CDR1 as SGHVS and CDR2 as FQNEAQ. The CDR3 is made up of 13 amino acids. Trimming cost V 4 bases and J 2 bases, with 9 bases left between them.

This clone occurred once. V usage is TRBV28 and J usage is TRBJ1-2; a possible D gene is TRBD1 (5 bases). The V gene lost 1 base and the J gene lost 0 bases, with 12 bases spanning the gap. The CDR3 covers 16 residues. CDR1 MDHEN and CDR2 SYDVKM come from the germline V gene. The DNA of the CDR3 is TGTGCCAGCAGTTTATACGGGGGACGAGCTAACTATGGCTACACCTTC. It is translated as CASSLYGGRANYGYTF.

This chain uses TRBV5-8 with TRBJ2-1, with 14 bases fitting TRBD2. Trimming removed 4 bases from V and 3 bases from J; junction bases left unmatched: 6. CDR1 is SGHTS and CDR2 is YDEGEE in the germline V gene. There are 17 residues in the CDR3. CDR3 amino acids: CASSHLGTSGGYNEQFF. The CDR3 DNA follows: TGTGCCAGCAGCCATCTCGGGACTAGCGGGGGCTACAATGAGCAGTTCTTC.

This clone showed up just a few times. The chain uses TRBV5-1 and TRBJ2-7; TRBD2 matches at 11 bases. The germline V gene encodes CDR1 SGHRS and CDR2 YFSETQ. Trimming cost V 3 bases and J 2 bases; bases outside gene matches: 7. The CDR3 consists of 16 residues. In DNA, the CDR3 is TGCGCCAGCAGCTGGACCGGGACTAGCGGTACCTACGAGCAGTACTTC. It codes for CASSWTGTSGTYEQYF.

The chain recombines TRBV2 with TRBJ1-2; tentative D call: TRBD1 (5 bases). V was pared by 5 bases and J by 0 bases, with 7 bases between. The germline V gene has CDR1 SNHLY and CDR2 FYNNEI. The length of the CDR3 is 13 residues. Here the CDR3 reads CASSLDTNYGYTF. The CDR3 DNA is TGTGCCAGCAGTCTGGACACTAACTATGGCTACACCTTC.

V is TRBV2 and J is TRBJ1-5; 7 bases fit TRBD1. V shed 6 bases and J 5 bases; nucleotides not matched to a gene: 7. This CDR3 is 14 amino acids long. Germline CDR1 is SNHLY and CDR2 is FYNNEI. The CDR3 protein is CASSGDRVDQPQHF. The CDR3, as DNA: TGTGCCAGCAGCGGAGACAGGGTGGATCAGCCCCAGCATTTT. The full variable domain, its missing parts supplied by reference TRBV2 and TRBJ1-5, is EPEVTQTPSHQVTQMGQEVILRCVPISNHLYFYWYRQILGQKVEFLVSFYNNEISEKSEIFDDQFSVERPDGSNFTLKIRSTKLEDSAMYFCASSGDRVDQPQHFGDGTRLSIL.

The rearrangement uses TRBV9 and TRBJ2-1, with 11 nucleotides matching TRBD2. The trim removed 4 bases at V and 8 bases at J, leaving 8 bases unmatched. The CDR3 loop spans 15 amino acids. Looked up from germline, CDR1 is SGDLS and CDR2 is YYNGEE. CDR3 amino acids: CASSTLAGGLDEQFF. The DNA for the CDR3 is TGTGCCAGCAGCACCCTAGCGGGGGGACTGGATGAGCAGTTCTTC.

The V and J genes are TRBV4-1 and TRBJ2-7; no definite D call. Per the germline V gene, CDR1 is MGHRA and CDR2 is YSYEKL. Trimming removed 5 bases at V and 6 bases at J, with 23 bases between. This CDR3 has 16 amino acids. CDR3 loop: CASSTRSTPKVFEQYF. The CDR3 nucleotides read TGCGCCAGCAGCACGAGATCGACACCGAAAGTCTTCGAGCAGTACTTC.

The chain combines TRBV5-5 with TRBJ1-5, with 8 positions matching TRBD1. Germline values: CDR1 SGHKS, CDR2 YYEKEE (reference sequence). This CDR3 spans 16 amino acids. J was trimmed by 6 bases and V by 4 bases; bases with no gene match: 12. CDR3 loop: CASSRGQGAYRQPQHF. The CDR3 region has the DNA TGTGCCAGCAGCCGCGGACAGGGAGCTTACCGTCAGCCCCAGCATTTT.

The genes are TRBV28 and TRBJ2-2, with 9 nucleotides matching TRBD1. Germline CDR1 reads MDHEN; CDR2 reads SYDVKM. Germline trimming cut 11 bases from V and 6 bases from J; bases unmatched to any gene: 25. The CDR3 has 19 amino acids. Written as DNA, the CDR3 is TGTGCCGCTACCAAAGGACAGGGGCTAACATCGGAGCGGGCCGGGGAGCTGTTTTTT. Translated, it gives CAATKGQGLTSERAGELFF.

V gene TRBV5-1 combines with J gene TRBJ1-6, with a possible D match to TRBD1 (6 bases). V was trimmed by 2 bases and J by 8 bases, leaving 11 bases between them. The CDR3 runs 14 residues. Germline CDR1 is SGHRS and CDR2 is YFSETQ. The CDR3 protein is CASSLKRTDSPLHF. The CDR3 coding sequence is TGCGCCAGCAGCTTAAAACGGACAGATTCACCCCTCCACTTT. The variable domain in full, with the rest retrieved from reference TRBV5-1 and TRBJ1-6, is KAGVTQTPRYLIKTRGQQVTLSCSPISGHRSVSWYQQTPGQGLQFLFEYFSETQRNKGNFPGRFSGRQFSNSRSEMNVSTLELGDSALYLCASSLKRTDSPLHFGNGTRLTVT.

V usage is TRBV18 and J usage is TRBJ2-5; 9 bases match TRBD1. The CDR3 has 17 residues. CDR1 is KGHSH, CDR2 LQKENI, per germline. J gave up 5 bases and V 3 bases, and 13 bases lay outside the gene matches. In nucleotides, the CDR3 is TGTGCCAGCTCACCCGAGGGACAGGGCGGTCGGTGGGAGACCCAGTACTTC. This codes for CASSPEGQGGRWETQYF.

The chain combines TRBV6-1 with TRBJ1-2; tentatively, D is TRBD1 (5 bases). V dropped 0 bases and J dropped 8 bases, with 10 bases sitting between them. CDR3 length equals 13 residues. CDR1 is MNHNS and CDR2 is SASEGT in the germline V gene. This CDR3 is CASSEAKGLGYTF. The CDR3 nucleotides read TGTGCCAGCAGTGAAGCTAAGGGGTTAGGCTACACCTTC.

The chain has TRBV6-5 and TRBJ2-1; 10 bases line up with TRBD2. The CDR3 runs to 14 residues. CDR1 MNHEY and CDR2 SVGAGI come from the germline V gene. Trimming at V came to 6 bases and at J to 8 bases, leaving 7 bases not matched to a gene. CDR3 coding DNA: TGTGCCAGCAGCCTCATAGGGACTAGCGATGAGCAGTTCTTC. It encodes CASSLIGTSDEQFF.

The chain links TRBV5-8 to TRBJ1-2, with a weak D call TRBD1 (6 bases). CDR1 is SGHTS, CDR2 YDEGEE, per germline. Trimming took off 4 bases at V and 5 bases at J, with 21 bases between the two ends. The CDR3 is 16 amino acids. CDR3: CASSPEGQSLGYGYTF. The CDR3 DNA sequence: TGTGCCAGCAGCCCGGAAGGACAGAGCCTCGGGTATGGCTACACCTTC.

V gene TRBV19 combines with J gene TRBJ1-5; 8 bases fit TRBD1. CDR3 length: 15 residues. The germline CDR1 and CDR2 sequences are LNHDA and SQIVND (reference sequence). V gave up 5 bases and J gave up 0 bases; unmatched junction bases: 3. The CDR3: CASSRQGSSNQPQHF. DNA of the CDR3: TGTGCCAGTAGTCGACAGGGGTCTAGCAATCAGCCCCAGCATTTT. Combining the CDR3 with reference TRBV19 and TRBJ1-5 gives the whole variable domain DGGITQSPKYLFRKEGQNVTLSCEQNLNHDAMYWYRQDPGQGLRLIYYSQIVNDFQKGDIAEGYSVSREKKESFPLTVTSAQKNPTAFYLCASSRQGSSNQPQHFGDGTRLSIL.